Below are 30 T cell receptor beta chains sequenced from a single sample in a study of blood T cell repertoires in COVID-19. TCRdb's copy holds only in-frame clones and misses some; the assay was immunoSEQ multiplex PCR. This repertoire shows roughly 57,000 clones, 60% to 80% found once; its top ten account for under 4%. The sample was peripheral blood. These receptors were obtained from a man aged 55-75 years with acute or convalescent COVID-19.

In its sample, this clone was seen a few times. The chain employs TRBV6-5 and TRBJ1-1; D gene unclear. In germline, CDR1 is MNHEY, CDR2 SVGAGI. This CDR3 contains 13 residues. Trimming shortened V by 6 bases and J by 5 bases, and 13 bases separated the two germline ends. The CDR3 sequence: CASRSLSSTEAFF. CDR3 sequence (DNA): TGTGCCAGCAGGTCCCTCTCGAGTACTGAAGCTTTCTTT.

CDR3 bases: TGTGCTAGTGTTGGGGGGACAGGGGTTCAGCCCCAGCATTTT. Its translation is CASVGGTGVQPQHF. The rearrangement links TRBV12-5 to TRBJ1-5, with 10 nucleotides matching TRBD1. The trim removed 7 bases at V and 6 bases at J, leaving 6 bases unmatched. CDR3 length equals 14 residues. Per germline, CDR1 LGHNT and CDR2 FRNRAP.

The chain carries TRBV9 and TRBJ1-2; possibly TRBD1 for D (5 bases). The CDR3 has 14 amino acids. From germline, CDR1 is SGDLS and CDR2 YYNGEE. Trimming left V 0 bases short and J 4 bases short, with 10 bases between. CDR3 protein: CASSVGSQGYGYTF. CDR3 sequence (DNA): TGTGCCAGCAGCGTAGGTTCCCAGGGCTATGGCTACACCTTC.

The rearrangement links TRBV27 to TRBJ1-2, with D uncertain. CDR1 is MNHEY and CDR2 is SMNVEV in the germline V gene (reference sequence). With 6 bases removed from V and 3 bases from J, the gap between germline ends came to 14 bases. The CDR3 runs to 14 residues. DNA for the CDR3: TGTGCCAGCAGCCCAACCTACGGGGACTATGGCTACACCTTC. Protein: CASSPTYGDYGYTF.

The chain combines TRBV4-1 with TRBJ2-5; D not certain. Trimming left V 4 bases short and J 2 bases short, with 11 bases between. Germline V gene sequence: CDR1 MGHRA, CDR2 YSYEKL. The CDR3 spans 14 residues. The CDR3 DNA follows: TGCGCCAGCAGCCCCTCTTTTTTGCAAGAGACCCAGTACTTC. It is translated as CASSPSFLQETQYF.

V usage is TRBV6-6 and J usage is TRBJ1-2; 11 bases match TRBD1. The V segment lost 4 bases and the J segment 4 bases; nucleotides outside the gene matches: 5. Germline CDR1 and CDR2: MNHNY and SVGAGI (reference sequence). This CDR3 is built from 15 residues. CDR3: CASSSGTGGVYGYTF. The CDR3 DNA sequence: TGTGCCAGCAGTTCCGGGACAGGGGGGGTCTATGGCTACACCTTC.

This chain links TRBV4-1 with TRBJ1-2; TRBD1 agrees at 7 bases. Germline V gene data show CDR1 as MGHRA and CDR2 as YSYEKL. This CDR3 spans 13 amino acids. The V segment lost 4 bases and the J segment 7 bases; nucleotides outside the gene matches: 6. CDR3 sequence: CASSLTGTSGYTF. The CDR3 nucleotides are TGCGCCAGCAGCCTGACAGGGACTAGTGGCTACACCTTC.

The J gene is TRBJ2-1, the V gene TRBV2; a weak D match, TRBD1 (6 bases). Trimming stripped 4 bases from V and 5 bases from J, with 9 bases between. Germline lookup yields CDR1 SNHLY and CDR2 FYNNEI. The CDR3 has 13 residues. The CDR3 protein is CASSANRDNEQFF. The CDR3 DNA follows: TGTGCCAGCAGTGCTAACAGGGACAATGAGCAGTTCTTC.

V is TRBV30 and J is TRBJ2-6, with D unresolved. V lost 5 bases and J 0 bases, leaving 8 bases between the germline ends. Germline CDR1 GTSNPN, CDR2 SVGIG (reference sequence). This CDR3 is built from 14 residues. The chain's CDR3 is CAWDNPSGANVLTF. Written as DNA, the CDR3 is TGTGCCTGGGATAATCCCTCTGGGGCCAACGTCCTGACTTTC. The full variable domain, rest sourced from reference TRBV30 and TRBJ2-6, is SQTIHQWPATLVQPVGSPLSLECTVEGTSNPNLYWYRQAAGRGLQLLFYSVGIGQISSEVPQNLSASRPQDRQFILSSKKLLLSDSGFYLCAWDNPSGANVLTFGAGSRLTVL.

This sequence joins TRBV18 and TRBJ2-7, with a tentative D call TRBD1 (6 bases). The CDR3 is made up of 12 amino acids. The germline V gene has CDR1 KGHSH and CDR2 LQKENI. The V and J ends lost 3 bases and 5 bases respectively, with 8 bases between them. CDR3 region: CASSPRGDEQYF. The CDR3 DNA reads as TGTGCCAGCTCACCCAGGGGAGACGAGCAGTACTTC.

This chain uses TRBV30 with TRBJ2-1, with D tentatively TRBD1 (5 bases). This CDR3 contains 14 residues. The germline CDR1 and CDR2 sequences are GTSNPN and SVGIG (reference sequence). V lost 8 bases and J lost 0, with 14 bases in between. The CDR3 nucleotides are TGTGCCCGTAAAGGGGTCAGCTCCTACAATGAGCAGTTCTTC. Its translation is CARKGVSSYNEQFF.

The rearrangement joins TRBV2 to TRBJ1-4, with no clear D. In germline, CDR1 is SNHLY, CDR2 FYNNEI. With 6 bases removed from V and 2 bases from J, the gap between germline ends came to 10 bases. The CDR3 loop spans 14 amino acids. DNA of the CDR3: TGTGCCAGCAGAATAACTTTCACTAATGAAAAACTGTTTTTT. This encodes CASRITFTNEKLFF.

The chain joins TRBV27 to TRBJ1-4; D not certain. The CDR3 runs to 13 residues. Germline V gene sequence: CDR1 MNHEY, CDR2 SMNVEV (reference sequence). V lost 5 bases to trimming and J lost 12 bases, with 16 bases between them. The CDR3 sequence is CASSLRETSELFF. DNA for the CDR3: TGTGCCAGCAGTCTTAGGGAGACGTCGGAACTGTTTTTT.

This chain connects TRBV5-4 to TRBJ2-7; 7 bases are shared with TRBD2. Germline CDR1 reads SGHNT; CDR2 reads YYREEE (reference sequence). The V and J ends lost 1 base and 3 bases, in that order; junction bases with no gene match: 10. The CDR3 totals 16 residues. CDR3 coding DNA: TGTGCCAGCAGCTTGTCCTCCGGGACTACGGGCTACGAGCAGTACTTC. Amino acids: CASSLSSGTTGYEQYF.

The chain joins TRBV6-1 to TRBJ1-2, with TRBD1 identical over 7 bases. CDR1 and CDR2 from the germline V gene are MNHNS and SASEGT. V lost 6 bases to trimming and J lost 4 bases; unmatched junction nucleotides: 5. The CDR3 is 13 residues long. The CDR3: CASSQGGSYGYTF. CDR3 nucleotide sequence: TGTGCCAGCAGCCAGGGGGGTTCCTATGGCTACACCTTC.

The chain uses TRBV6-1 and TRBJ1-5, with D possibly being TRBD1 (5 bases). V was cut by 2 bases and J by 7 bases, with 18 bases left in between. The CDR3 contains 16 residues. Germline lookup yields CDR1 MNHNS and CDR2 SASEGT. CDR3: CASSERGGTGGQPQHF. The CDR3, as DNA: TGTGCCAGCAGTGAAAGAGGCGGGACGGGGGGACAGCCCCAGCATTTT.

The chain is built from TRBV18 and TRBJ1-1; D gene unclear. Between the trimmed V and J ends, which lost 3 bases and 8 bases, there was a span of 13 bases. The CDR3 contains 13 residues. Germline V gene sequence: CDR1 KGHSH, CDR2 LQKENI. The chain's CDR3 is CASSPNAVAEAFF. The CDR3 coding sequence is TGTGCCAGCTCACCTAACGCGGTGGCAGAAGCTTTCTTT.

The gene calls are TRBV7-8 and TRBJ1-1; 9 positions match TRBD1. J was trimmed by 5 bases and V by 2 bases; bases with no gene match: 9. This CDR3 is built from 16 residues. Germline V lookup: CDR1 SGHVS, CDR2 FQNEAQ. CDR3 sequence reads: CASSLTGTGSGTEAFF. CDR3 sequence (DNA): TGTGCCAGCAGCTTAACGGGGACAGGGTCGGGTACTGAAGCTTTCTTT.

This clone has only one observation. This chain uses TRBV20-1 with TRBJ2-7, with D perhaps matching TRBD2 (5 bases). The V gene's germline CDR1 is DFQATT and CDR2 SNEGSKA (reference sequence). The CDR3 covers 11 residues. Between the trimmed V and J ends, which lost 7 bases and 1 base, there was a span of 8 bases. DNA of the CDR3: TGCAGTGTGCCGGGGTCCTACGAGCAGTACTTC. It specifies CSVPGSYEQYF.

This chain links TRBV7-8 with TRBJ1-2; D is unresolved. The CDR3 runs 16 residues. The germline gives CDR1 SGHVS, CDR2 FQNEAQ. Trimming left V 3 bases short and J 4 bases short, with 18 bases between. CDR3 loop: CASSFYPAEIAYGYTF. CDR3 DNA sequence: TGTGCCAGCAGCTTTTATCCCGCTGAGATAGCCTATGGCTACACCTTC. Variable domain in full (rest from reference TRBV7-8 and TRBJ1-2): GAGVSQSPRYKVAKRGQDVALRCDPISGHVSLFWYQQALGQGPEFLTYFQNEAQLDKSGLPSDRFFAERPEGSVSTLKIQRTQQEDSAVYLCASSFYPAEIAYGYTFGSGTRLTVV.

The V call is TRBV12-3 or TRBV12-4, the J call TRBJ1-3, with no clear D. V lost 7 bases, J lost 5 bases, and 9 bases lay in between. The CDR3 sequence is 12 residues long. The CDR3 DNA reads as TGTGCCAGCACCCCTCTTAGAAACACCATATATTTT. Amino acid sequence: CASTPLRNTIYF.

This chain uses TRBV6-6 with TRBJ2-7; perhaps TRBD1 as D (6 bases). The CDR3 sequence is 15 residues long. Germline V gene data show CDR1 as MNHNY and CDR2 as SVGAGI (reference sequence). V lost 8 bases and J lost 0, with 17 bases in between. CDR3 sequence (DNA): TGTGCCAGCCATCTAACACCCAGGGGCTCCTACGAGCAGTACTTC. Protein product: CASHLTPRGSYEQYF.

The chain's CDR3 is CASSFGTGDEKLFF. The CDR3 DNA is TGCGCCAGCAGCTTTGGGACAGGGGATGAAAAACTGTTTTTT. This chain uses TRBV5-1 with TRBJ1-4; 10 nucleotides agree with TRBD1. The V gene end was trimmed by 2 bases and the J gene end by 6 bases; junction bases not matched to a gene: 1. CDR1 and CDR2 from the germline V gene are SGHRS and YFSETQ. This CDR3 has 14 amino acids.

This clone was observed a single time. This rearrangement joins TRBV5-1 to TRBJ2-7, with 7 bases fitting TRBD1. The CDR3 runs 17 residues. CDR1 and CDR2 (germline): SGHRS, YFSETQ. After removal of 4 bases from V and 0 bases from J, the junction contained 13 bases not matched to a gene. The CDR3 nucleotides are TGCGCCAGCAGCCTATCGTACAGGGGATCCGGCTCCTACGAGCAGTACTTC. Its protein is CASSLSYRGSGSYEQYF. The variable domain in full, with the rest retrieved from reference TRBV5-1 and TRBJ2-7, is KAGVTQTPRYLIKTRGQQVTLSCSPISGHRSVSWYQQTPGQGLQFLFEYFSETQRNKGNFPGRFSGRQFSNSRSEMNVSTLELGDSALYLCASSLSYRGSGSYEQYFGPGTRLTVT.

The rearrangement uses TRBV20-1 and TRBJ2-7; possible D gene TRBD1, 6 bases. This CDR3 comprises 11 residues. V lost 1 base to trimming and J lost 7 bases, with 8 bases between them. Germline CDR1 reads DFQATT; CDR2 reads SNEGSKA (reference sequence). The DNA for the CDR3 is TGCAGTGCTAGAGGGCAGGGGGAGCAGTACTTC. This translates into CSARGQGEQYF.

CDR3 DNA: TGTGCCAGCAGTGCCCCCGGGTGGGGGCCACCCCTCCACTTT. Protein sequence: CASSAPGWGPPLHF. The chain carries TRBV6-1 and TRBJ1-6; TRBD1 is a possible D gene (6 bases). Between the trimmed V and J ends, which lost 4 bases and 11 bases, there was a span of 15 bases. CDR1 is MNHNS, CDR2 SASEGT, per germline. The CDR3 loop spans 14 amino acids.

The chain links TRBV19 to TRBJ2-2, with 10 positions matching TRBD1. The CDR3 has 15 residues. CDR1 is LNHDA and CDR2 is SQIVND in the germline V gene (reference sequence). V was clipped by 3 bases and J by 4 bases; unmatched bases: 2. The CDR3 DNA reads TGTGCCAGTAGTATCCGGACAGGGGGCACCGGGGAGCTGTTTTTT. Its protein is CASSIRTGGTGELFF.

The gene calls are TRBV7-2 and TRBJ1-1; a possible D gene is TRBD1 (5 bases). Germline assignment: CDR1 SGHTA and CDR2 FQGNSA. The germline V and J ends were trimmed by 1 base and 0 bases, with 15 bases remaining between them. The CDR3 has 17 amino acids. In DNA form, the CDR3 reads TGTGCCAGCAGCTTAGTATCAGGGAGGTGGATGAACACTGAAGCTTTCTTT. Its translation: CASSLVSGRWMNTEAFF.

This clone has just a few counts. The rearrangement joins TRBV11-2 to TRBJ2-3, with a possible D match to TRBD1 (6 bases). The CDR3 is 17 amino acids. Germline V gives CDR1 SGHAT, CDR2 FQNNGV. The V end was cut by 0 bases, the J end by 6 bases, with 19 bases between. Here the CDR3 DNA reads TGTGCCAGCAGCTTAGATTGGAGGCAGGGGTCCCCGGATACGCAGTATTTT. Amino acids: CASSLDWRQGSPDTQYF.

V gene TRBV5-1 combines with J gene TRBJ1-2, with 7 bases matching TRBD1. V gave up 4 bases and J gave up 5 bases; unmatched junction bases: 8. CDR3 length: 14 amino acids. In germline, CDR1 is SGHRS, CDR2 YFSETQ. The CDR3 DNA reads TGCGCCAGCAGCCCCCGGGACAGAGGTTATGGCTACACCTTC. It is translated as CASSPRDRGYGYTF.